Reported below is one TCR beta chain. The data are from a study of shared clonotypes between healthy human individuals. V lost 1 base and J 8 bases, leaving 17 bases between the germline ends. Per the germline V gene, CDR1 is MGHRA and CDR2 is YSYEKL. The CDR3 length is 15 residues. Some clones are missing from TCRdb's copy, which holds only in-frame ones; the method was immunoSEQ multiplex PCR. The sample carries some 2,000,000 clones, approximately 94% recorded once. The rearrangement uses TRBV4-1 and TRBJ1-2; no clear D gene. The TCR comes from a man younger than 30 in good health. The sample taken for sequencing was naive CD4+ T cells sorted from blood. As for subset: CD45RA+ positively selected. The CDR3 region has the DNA TGCGCCAGCAGCCAAGTCCCCCTCGACCCCATCGGCTACACCTTC. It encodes CASSQVPLDPIGYTF.